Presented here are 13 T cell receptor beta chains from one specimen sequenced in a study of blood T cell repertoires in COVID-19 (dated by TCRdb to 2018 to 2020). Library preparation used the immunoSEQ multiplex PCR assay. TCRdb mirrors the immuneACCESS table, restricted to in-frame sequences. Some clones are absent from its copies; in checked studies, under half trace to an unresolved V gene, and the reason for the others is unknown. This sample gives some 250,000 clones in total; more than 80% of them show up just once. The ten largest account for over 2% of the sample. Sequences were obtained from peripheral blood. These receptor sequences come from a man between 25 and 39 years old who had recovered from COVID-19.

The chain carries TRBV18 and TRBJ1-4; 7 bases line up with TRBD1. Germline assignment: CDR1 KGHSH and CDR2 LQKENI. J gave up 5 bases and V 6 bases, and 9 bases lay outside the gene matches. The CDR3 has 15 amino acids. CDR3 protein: CASSPNRDSNEKLFF. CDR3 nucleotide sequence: TGTGCCAGCTCCCCCAACCGGGACAGCAATGAAAAACTGTTTTTT.

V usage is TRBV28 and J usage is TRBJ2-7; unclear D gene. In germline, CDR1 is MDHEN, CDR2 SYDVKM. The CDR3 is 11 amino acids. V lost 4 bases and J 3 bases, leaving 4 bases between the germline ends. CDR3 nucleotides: TGTGCCAGCAGTTCCTTCTACGAGCAGTACTTC. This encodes CASSSFYEQYF.

CDR3 region: CASSTIQGNTEAFF. CDR3 nucleotides: TGTGCCAGTAGTACCATACAGGGTAACACTGAAGCTTTCTTT. The gene calls are TRBV19 and TRBJ1-1; D may be TRBD1 (6 bases). V was shortened by 4 bases and J by 2 bases, with 11 bases between the two germline ends. Germline V lookup: CDR1 LNHDA, CDR2 SQIVND (reference sequence). There are 14 residues in the CDR3.

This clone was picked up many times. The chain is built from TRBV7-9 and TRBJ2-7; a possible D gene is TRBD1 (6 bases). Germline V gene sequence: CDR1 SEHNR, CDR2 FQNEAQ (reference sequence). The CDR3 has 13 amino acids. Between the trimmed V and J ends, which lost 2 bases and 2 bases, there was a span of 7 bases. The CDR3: CASSLKGAYEQYF. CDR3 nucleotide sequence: TGTGCCAGCAGCTTAAAGGGGGCCTACGAGCAGTACTTC.

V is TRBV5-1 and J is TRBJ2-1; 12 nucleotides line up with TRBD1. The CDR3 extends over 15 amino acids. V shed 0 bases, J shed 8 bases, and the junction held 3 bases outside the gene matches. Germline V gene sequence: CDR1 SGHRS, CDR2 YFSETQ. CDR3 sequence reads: CASSLAGTGGHEQFF. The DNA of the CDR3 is TGCGCCAGCAGCTTGGCCGGGACAGGGGGCCATGAGCAGTTCTTC.

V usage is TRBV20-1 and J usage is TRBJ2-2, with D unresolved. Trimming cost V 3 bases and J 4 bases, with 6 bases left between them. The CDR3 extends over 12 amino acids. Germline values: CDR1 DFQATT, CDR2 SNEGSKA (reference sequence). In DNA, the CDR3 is TGCAGTGCTAGTCTTAGCACCGGGGAGCTGTTTTTT. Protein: CSASLSTGELFF.

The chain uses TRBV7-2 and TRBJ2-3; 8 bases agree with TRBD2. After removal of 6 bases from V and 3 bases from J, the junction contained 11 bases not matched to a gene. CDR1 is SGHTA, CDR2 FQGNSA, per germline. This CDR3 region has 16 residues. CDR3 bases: TGTGCCAGCAGTTTTAGACTAGCGAGGGGAACAGATACGCAGTATTTT. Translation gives CASSFRLARGTDTQYF.

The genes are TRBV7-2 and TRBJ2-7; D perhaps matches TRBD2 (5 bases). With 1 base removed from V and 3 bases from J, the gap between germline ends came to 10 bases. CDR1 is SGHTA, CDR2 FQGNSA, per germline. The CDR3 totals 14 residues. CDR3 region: CASSLEGLSYEQYF. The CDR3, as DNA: TGTGCCAGCAGCTTAGAAGGACTGAGCTACGAGCAGTACTTC.

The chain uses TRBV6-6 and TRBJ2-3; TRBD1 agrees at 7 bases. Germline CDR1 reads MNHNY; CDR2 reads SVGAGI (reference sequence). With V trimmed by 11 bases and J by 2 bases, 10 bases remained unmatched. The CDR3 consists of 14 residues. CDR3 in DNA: TGTGCCGGAACCGGGACAGACAACACAGATACGCAGTATTTT. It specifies CAGTGTDNTDTQYF.

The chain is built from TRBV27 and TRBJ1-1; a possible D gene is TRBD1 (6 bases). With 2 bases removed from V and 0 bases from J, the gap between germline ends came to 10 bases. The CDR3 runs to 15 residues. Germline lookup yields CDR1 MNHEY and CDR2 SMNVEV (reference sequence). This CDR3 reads CASSLKGGMNTEAFF. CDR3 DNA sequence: TGTGCCAGCAGTTTAAAGGGGGGGATGAACACTGAAGCTTTCTTT.

The CDR3 loop is CASSESDRPSSPLHF. The CDR3, as DNA: TGTGCCAGCAGTGAAAGTGACAGGCCCTCGTCACCCCTCCACTTT. The genes are TRBV25-1 and TRBJ1-6, with D tentatively TRBD1 (6 bases). Germline V gene lookup returns CDR1 MGHDK and CDR2 SYGVNS. The V gene lost 2 bases and the J gene lost 10 bases, with 15 bases spanning the gap. The CDR3 has 15 amino acids.

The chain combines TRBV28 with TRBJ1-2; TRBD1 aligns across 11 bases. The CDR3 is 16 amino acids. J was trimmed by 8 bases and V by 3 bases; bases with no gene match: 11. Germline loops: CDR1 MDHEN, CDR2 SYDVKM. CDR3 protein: CASSFASGQGAAGYTF. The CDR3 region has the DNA TGTGCCAGCAGTTTCGCCTCCGGACAGGGGGCAGCAGGCTACACCTTC.

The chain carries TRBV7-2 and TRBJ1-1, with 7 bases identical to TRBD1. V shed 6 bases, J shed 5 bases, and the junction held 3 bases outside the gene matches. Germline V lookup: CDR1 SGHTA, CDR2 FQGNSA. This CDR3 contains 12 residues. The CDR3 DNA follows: TGTGCCAGCAGTGAACAGGGGACTGAAGCTTTCTTT. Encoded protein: CASSEQGTEAFF.